Below are 20 T cell receptor beta chains sequenced from a single sample in a study of OX40 agonist ivuxolimab in advanced cancers. Assay used: immunoSEQ multiplex PCR; TCRdb lists only in-frame clones, some missing. Found here are 90,000 or so clones, 91% of them singletons; the top ten hold around 2.5%. The specimen comprised CD4+ or CD8+ T cells sorted from blood, sampled in a trial of the OX40 agonist ivuxolimab. Every receptor here comes from an adult with an advanced solid tumor such as melanoma, head and neck, liver or kidney cancer.

The chain carries TRBV19 and TRBJ1-1; D remains ambiguous. The V gene's germline CDR1 is LNHDA and CDR2 SQIVND (reference sequence). This CDR3 is 14 amino acids long. Trimming shortened V by 5 bases and J by 1 base, and 11 bases separated the two germline ends. The CDR3 sequence: CASSQRLGNTEAFF. DNA for the CDR3: TGTGCCAGTAGTCAAAGACTTGGGAACACTGAAGCTTTCTTT.

The gene calls are TRBV18 and TRBJ1-1; D unclear. V lost 3 bases and J 2 bases, leaving 10 bases between the germline ends. CDR1 and CDR2 from the germline V gene are KGHSH and LQKENI. The CDR3 is 14 residues long. In DNA, the CDR3 is TGTGCCAGCTCACCTCGGACGGTAAACACTGAAGCTTTCTTT. Translated: CASSPRTVNTEAFF. The full variable domain, with the rest looked up from reference TRBV18 and TRBJ1-1, is NAGVMQNPRHLVRRRGQEARLRCSPMKGHSHVYWYRQLPEEGLKFMVYLQKENIIDESGMPKERFSAEFPKEGPSILRIQQVVRGDSAAYFCASSPRTVNTEAFFGQGTRLTVV.

This clone was observed once. This chain connects TRBV18 to TRBJ2-5, with 9 bases aligning to TRBD2. J gave up 4 bases and V 3 bases, and 0 bases lay outside the gene matches. The CDR3 length is 13 residues. Germline-derived CDR1 and CDR2 are KGHSH and LQKENI. The CDR3 protein is CASSPSGRETQYF. The CDR3 DNA reads as TGTGCCAGCTCACCTAGCGGGAGAGAGACCCAGTACTTC. The full variable domain, its missing parts supplied by reference TRBV18 and TRBJ2-5, is NAGVMQNPRHLVRRRGQEARLRCSPMKGHSHVYWYRQLPEEGLKFMVYLQKENIIDESGMPKERFSAEFPKEGPSILRIQQVVRGDSAAYFCASSPSGRETQYFGPGTRLLVL.

J is TRBJ1-1 and V is TRBV30; D is ambiguous. V lost 2 bases to trimming and J lost 0 bases, with 7 bases between them. The CDR3 loop spans 13 amino acids. Germline V CDR1 and CDR2: GTSNPN, SVGIG (reference sequence). CDR3 amino acids: CAWSTDMNTEAFF. The CDR3 bases are TGTGCCTGGAGTACAGACATGAACACTGAAGCTTTCTTT. The full variable domain, rest sourced from reference TRBV30 and TRBJ1-1, is SQTIHQWPATLVQPVGSPLSLECTVEGTSNPNLYWYRQAAGRGLQLLFYSVGIGQISSEVPQNLSASRPQDRQFILSSKKLLLSDSGFYLCAWSTDMNTEAFFGQGTRLTVV.

The V and J genes are TRBV5-1 and TRBJ2-1; 14 bases line up with TRBD2. V was clipped by 7 bases and J by 7 bases; unmatched bases: 4. Germline V CDR1 and CDR2: SGHRS, YFSETQ. The CDR3 contains 14 residues. The DNA for the CDR3 is TGCGCCAGCCAGACTAGCGGGGGGGCAAATGAGCAGTTCTTC. Amino acids: CASQTSGGANEQFF.

The chain employs TRBV18 and TRBJ1-1, with a tentative D call TRBD1 (6 bases). The CDR3 sequence is 14 residues long. V shed 5 bases and J shed 7 bases, with 17 bases lying between them. Germline V gene data show CDR1 as KGHSH and CDR2 as LQKENI. Here the CDR3 DNA reads TGTGCCAGCTCAACTACAGGGTATTATGGTGAAGCTTTCTTT. Translated, it gives CASSTTGYYGEAFF. The full variable domain, completed using reference TRBV18 and TRBJ1-1, is NAGVMQNPRHLVRRRGQEARLRCSPMKGHSHVYWYRQLPEEGLKFMVYLQKENIIDESGMPKERFSAEFPKEGPSILRIQQVVRGDSAAYFCASSTTGYYGEAFFGQGTRLTVV.

The rearrangement links TRBV19 to TRBJ2-3; D may match TRBD1 or TRBD2 (5 bases each). Deletions cut 6 bases from V and 2 bases from J, with 9 bases between. Germline values: CDR1 LNHDA, CDR2 SQIVND (reference sequence). This CDR3 contains 13 residues. The CDR3 DNA sequence: TGTGCCAGTAGGGGGGATTACACAGATACGCAGTATTTT. This codes for CASRGDYTDTQYF.

The chain joins TRBV27 to TRBJ2-3; TRBD2 matches 11 bases. Trimming cost V 6 bases and J 1 base; bases outside gene matches: 12. This CDR3 spans 18 amino acids. The germline CDR1 and CDR2 sequences are MNHEY and SMNVEV (reference sequence). The CDR3 nucleotides are TGTGCCAGCAGGTATAGGAAAGGGACTAGCGGAGGCACAGATACGCAGTATTTT. Its translation is CASRYRKGTSGGTDTQYF.

V usage is TRBV25-1 and J usage is TRBJ2-3; TRBD1 aligns across 8 bases. Germline-derived CDR1 and CDR2 are MGHDK and SYGVNS. CDR3 length: 14 amino acids. V gave up 5 bases and J gave up 2 bases; unmatched junction bases: 3. Written as DNA, the CDR3 is TGTGCCAGCAGTAGGGACAGGACCACAGATACGCAGTATTTT. Translated, it gives CASSRDRTTDTQYF.

The chain is built from TRBV4-1 and TRBJ1-1; 9 bases are shared with TRBD1. Germline loops: CDR1 MGHRA, CDR2 YSYEKL. V was pared by 1 base and J by 4 bases, with 7 bases of the junction left unmatched. The CDR3 length is 16 residues. The CDR3 bases are TGCGCCAGCAGCCAAGGAACAGGGGGCCGTGGCACTGAAGCTTTCTTT. Its protein is CASSQGTGGRGTEAFF.

This chain links TRBV2 with TRBJ2-1; D call uncertain. The ends were cut back, 4 bases at V and 7 bases at J, with 5 bases in the middle. Germline V gene lookup returns CDR1 SNHLY and CDR2 FYNNEI. The CDR3 is 11 residues long. In nucleotides, the CDR3 is TGTGCCAGCAGTGCACTAAATGAGCAGTTCTTC. Translating it yields CASSALNEQFF.

The chain's CDR3 is CASSLVPGEKLFF. Written as DNA, the CDR3 is TGTGCCAGCAGCTTGGTCCCGGGTGAAAAACTGTTTTTT. J is TRBJ1-4 and V is TRBV5-5; no clear D. The CDR3 has 13 amino acids. Germline assignment: CDR1 SGHKS and CDR2 YYEKEE (reference sequence). V was clipped by 0 bases and J by 7 bases, with 7 bases between them.

The CDR3 sequence is CASSPTSGYEQYF. CDR3 DNA sequence: TGCGCCAGCAGCCCGACTAGCGGTTACGAGCAGTACTTC. The chain joins TRBV5-1 to TRBJ2-7; 9 bases line up with TRBD2. CDR1 and CDR2 from the germline V gene are SGHRS and YFSETQ. The CDR3 sequence is 13 residues long. Trimming cost V 4 bases and J 4 bases; bases outside gene matches: 3.

CDR3 in DNA: TGTGCCAGCAGCGAGGGAAGGGGGGTTAGGAACACTGAAGCTTTCTTT. This translates into CASSEGRGVRNTEAFF. The gene calls are TRBV5-4 and TRBJ1-1; D may be TRBD1 (6 bases). Germline V gene lookup returns CDR1 SGHNT and CDR2 YYREEE (reference sequence). Trimming shortened V by 4 bases and J by 1 base, and 17 bases separated the two germline ends. The CDR3 runs to 16 residues.

With regard to this clone: At one end the junction does not follow the germline gene, possibly because of a read error. The rearrangement joins TRBV27 to TRBJ2-3; 12 bases agree with TRBD2. CDR1 is MNHEY and CDR2 is SMNVEV in the germline V gene (reference sequence). The CDR3 spans 17 residues. The CDR3 DNA reads as TGTGCCAGCAGTCTAAGACCGGGACTAGCGGGCACAGATATGCAGTATTTT. It is translated as CASSLRPGLAGTDMQYF.

The V gene is TRBV6-5, the J gene TRBJ1-1; 10 bases are shared with TRBD1. The V segment lost 4 bases and the J segment 3 bases; nucleotides outside the gene matches: 2. Germline lookup yields CDR1 MNHEY and CDR2 SVGAGI. This CDR3 spans 14 amino acids. The CDR3 protein is CASSSGQGDTEAFF. The CDR3 DNA sequence: TGTGCCAGCAGTTCCGGACAGGGGGACACTGAAGCTTTCTTT.

The rearrangement joins TRBV29-1 to TRBJ2-7; maybe TRBD2 (6 bases). The CDR3 has 11 amino acids. Trimming took 5 bases from V and 6 from J, leaving 11 bases between them. Germline V gene lookup returns CDR1 SQVTM and CDR2 ANQGSEA. DNA of the CDR3: TGCAGCGTTAAGTCCGGGGGCGAGCAGTACTTC. Amino acid sequence: CSVKSGGEQYF.

The chain recombines TRBV5-6 with TRBJ1-1; D gene ambiguous. The CDR3 is 15 amino acids. Germline V gene sequence: CDR1 SGHDT, CDR2 YYEEEE. V was clipped by 7 bases and J by 4 bases, with 20 bases between them. CDR3 DNA sequence: TGTGCCAGCCGGTTCAATGGGTTCTGGAGCACTGAAGCTTTCTTT. As protein: CASRFNGFWSTEAFF.

This clone was recorded only once. The gene calls are TRBV28 and TRBJ2-1, with 11 positions matching TRBD2. The J segment lost 4 bases and the V segment lost 6 bases, leaving 5 bases of the junction unmatched. The CDR3 extends over 15 amino acids. The germline gives CDR1 MDHEN, CDR2 SYDVKM. CDR3 region: CASRGGLAGYNEQFF. DNA for the CDR3: TGTGCCAGCAGGGGCGGACTAGCGGGTTACAATGAGCAGTTCTTC.

The CDR3 spells CASAWGRYNEQFF. In nucleotides, the CDR3 is TGTGCCAGCGCCTGGGGGCGATACAATGAGCAGTTCTTC. The V and J genes are TRBV19 and TRBJ2-1; D possibly corresponds to TRBD1 (6 bases). The V end lost 9 bases, the J end lost 4 bases, and 13 bases lay between the germline ends. Per the germline V gene, CDR1 is LNHDA and CDR2 is SQIVND (reference sequence). This CDR3 has 13 residues.